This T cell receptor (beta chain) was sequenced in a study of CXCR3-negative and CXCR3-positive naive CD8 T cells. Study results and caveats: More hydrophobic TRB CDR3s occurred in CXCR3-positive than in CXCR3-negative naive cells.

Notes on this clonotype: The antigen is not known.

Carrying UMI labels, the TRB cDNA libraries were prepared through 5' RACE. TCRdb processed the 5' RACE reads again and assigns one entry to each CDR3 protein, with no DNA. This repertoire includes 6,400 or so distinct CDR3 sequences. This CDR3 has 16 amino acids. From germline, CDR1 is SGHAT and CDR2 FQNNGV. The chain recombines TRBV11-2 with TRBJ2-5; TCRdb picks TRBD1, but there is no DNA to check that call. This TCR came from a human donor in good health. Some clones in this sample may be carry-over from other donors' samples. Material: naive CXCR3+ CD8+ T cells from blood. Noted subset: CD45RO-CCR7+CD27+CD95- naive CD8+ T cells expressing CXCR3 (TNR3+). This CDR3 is CASSGGPTGSEETQYF.